What follows describes a single T cell receptor (beta chain). Method: immunoSEQ multiplex PCR; TCRdb's copy keeps in-frame clones and lacks some. The data hold fewer than 85,000 clones, with 80% observed a single time. At baseline, cycle 4 day 1, and cycle 7 day 1, blood was sampled. The sample is drawn from a study of OX40 agonist ivuxolimab in advanced cancers. The V and J ends lost 2 bases and 3 bases, in that order; junction bases with no gene match: 3. This CDR3 comprises 15 residues. The V gene's germline CDR1 is MNHEY and CDR2 SVGAGI. The sequence came from an adult with an advanced solid tumor such as melanoma, head and neck, liver or kidney cancer. The sample here was CD4+ or CD8+ T cells sorted from blood, taken in a trial of the OX40 agonist ivuxolimab. The chain recombines TRBV6-5 with TRBJ1-2; 10 positions match TRBD1. The CDR3 sequence: CASSYDGTGDYGYTF. The DNA of the CDR3 is TGTGCCAGCAGTTACGACGGGACAGGGGACTATGGCTACACCTTC.